The 32 T cell receptor beta chains listed next were all sequenced from one sample in a study of breast tumors, draining lymph nodes, adjacent tissues. The lymph nodes were axillary draining lymph nodes from breast cancer patients. TCRdb reanalysed the multiplex PCR reads using MiXCR and keeps one entry per CDR3 protein. The repertoire includes 150,000 to 200,000 distinct CDR3 sequences, around 35% of them detected once, and less than 4% sits in the top ten. The sample was axillary lymph node tissue. These receptor sequences come from a female donor with breast cancer. Some clones in this sample may be carry-over from other donors' samples.

This clonotype was observed a handful of times. A much bigger clone sits one base away, suggesting this may be a read error. J is TRBJ2-5 and V is TRBV6-2 or TRBV6-3, with a weak D call TRBD2 (7 bases). Germline lookup yields CDR1 MNHEY and CDR2 SVGEGT. With 5 bases removed from V and 9 bases from J, the gap between germline ends came to 19 bases. The length of the CDR3 is 14 residues. As DNA, the CDR3 is TGTGCCAGCAGTCGGCCGGGGGGCGGCGGGGCCCAGTACTTC. It yields the protein CASSRPGGGGAQYF.

About this clonotype itself: A read error may explain this, as a much larger clone is one base away. The chain combines TRBV5-4 with TRBJ1-4; D remains ambiguous. Germline V gene data show CDR1 as SGHNT and CDR2 as YYREEE (reference sequence). CDR3 length: 16 amino acids. The DNA of the CDR3 is TGTGCCAGCAGCCTGGACCCGCCAACAACTAATGAAGAACTGTTTTTT. Translation: CASSLDPPTTNEELFF.

As for this clonotype: One base away lies a much larger clone, so this may be a sequencing read error. The chain uses TRBV20-1 and TRBJ2-5; D unresolved. Per the germline V gene, CDR1 is DFQATT and CDR2 is SNEGSKA (reference sequence). The CDR3 has 12 amino acids. As DNA, the CDR3 is TGCAGTGCTAGGAATGTGGGCCGGACCCCGTACTTC. Encoded protein: CSARNVGRTPYF.

This clonotype was picked up many times. The chain employs TRBV6-6 and TRBJ2-1, with a possible D match to TRBD1 (6 bases). The CDR3 runs to 13 residues. Trimming took 2 bases from V and 6 from J, leaving 8 bases between them. CDR1 is MNHNY and CDR2 is SVGAGI in the germline V gene (reference sequence). The CDR3 sequence is CASSYGTTNEQFF. The CDR3 region has the DNA TGTGCCAGCAGTTACGGGACAACCAATGAGCAGTTCTTC.

The table lists this clonotype with many counts. The chain has TRBV11-2 and TRBJ2-5; 9 bases agree with TRBD1. Germline V gene sequence: CDR1 SGHAT, CDR2 FQNNGV. This CDR3 region has 20 residues. The V gene end was trimmed by 5 bases and the J gene end by 2 bases; junction bases not matched to a gene: 21. CDR3 loop: CASSHAGQGRFREIQETQYF. The CDR3 region has the DNA TGTGCCAGCAGCCATGCCGGACAGGGGAGGTTTCGCGAGATACAAGAGACCCAGTACTTC.

The rearrangement uses TRBV28 and TRBJ1-5, with D possibly matching TRBD1 (5 bases). The germline CDR1 and CDR2 sequences are MDHEN and SYDVKM. This CDR3 is 16 amino acids long. V lost 3 bases and J lost 0, with 12 bases in between. CDR3 amino acids: CASSFWGDNSNQPQHF. CDR3 coding DNA: TGTGCCAGCAGTTTCTGGGGGGATAATAGCAATCAGCCCCAGCATTTT.

A remark on this clonotype: The junction differs from germline at one of its ends, possibly a read error. J is TRBJ1-2 and V is TRBV9; D not certain. The germline gives CDR1 SGDLS, CDR2 YYNGEE. This CDR3 contains 16 residues. CDR3 sequence (DNA): TGCGCCAGCAGCCCTCGACATTGGGGATACGACTATGCCTACACCTTC. Its protein is CASSPRHWGYDYAYTF.

The chain couples TRBV19 to TRBJ1-5, with D unclear. The germline V gene encodes CDR1 LNHDA and CDR2 SQIVND (reference sequence). This CDR3 comprises 16 residues. With 4 bases removed from V and 1 base from J, the gap between germline ends came to 14 bases. In DNA, the CDR3 is TGTGCCAGTAGTAGACTAGCGGGGAGGAGCAATCAGCCCCAGCATTTT. Its protein product is CASSRLAGRSNQPQHF.

The chain employs TRBV20-1 and TRBJ1-2, with a weak D call TRBD1 (5 bases). The ends were cut back, 1 base at V and 1 base at J, with 13 bases in the middle. Germline values: CDR1 DFQATT, CDR2 SNEGSKA (reference sequence). This CDR3 comprises 15 residues. In nucleotides, the CDR3 is TGCAGTGCTAGAGGGGGACGGACCAATAACTATGGCTACACCTTC. Translation gives CSARGGRTNNYGYTF.

The rearrangement links TRBV12-3 or TRBV12-4 to TRBJ1-2, with D unclear. The V and J ends lost 3 bases and 3 bases respectively, with 8 bases between them. The CDR3 spans 13 residues. The CDR3 here is CASSLRADYGYTF. CDR3 nucleotides: TGTGCCAGCAGTTTGCGGGCGGACTATGGCTACACCTTC.

There are a few counts of this clonotype. The CDR3 protein is CASSHRLTLRPAGEKGAGELFF. The DNA for the CDR3 is TGTGCCAGCAGTCACCGCCTGACTTTACGTCCAGCGGGAGAGAAGGGCGCCGGGGAGCTGTTTTTT. The V and J genes are TRBV6-5 and TRBJ2-2, with 8 positions matching TRBD2. CDR3 length equals 22 residues. Trimming at V came to 5 bases and at J to 6 bases, leaving 29 bases not matched to a gene. CDR1 is MNHEY, CDR2 SVGAGI, per germline.

In this sample, this clonotype turned up many times. The chain combines TRBV7-9 with TRBJ2-3; D unresolved. This CDR3 has 12 amino acids. The V gene's germline CDR1 is SEHNR and CDR2 FQNEAQ (reference sequence). V shed 5 bases and J shed 0 bases, with 3 bases lying between them. The CDR3 nucleotides read TGTGCCAGCAGCGTGAGCACAGATACGCAGTATTTT. The encoded protein is CASSVSTDTQYF.

This clonotype has only a few counts. This may be a read error, as it is one base from a much larger clone. The rearrangement joins TRBV11-2 to TRBJ2-7; no clear D. CDR3 size: 13 residues. Deletions cut 1 base from V and 6 bases from J, with 10 bases between. The germline gives CDR1 SGHAT, CDR2 FQNNGV. CDR3 amino acids: CASSLGGVFEQYF. The CDR3, as DNA: TGTGCCAGCAGCTTAGGGGGTGTTTTCGAGCAGTACTTC.

This clonotype occurred once. V is TRBV7-3 and J is TRBJ2-3; the D gene is possibly TRBD1 (5 bases). The last part of the DNA fits TRBJ1-5 better; the J call may be wrong. The V gene's germline CDR1 is SGHTA and CDR2 FQGTGA. CDR3 length: 15 amino acids. DNA for the CDR3: TGTGCCAGCAGCCCCTTCGGGGGGAGCACAGATACGCAGCATTTT. As protein: CASSPFGGSTDTQHF.

This clonotype was found many times. The V call is TRBV15, the J call TRBJ1-4; the D is unclear. CDR1 is LNHNV, CDR2 YYDKDF, per germline (reference sequence). With 6 bases removed from V and 2 bases from J, the gap between germline ends came to 7 bases. The CDR3 spans 13 residues. CDR3 DNA sequence: TGTGCCACCAGGGGTAGGACTAATGAAAAACTGTTTTTT. It translates to CATRGRTNEKLFF.

This clonotype has ten or more counts. The V call is TRBV7-2, the J call TRBJ2-7; no firm D call. CDR3 length: 12 residues. Germline-derived CDR1 and CDR2 are SGHTA and FQGNSA. The V and J ends lost 2 bases and 5 bases respectively, with 7 bases between them. As DNA, the CDR3 is TGTGCCAGCAGCTTAATTAAGCACGAGCAGTACTTC. Amino acid sequence: CASSLIKHEQYF.

This chain uses TRBV29-1 with TRBJ2-2; D is possibly TRBD2 (5 bases). Trimming pared 1 base from V and 7 bases from J, leaving 7 bases between. Germline CDR1 reads SQVTM; CDR2 reads ANQGSEA. The CDR3 length is 12 residues. This CDR3 is CSVEASHGELFF. In DNA, the CDR3 is TGCAGCGTTGAAGCTAGCCACGGGGAGCTGTTTTTT.

With regard to this clonotype: The final CDR3 position lacks the conserved phenylalanine or tryptophan, pointing to a likely read error. The DNA is left out, because the CDR3 cannot be placed on it with certainty; the CDR3 is given as TCRdb lists it. This chain links TRBV2 with TRBJ1-6; the D call of TRBD1 is as the table states it, not checked on the DNA. The CDR3 spans 14 amino acids, including both terminal residues. CDR1 and CDR2 from the germline V gene are SNHLY and FYNNEI. The CDR3 loop reads CASSARTGGSPPHL.

As concerns this clonotype: A much larger clone sits a single nucleotide away, making a read error possible. The chain has TRBV20-1 and TRBJ1-2; 8 bases are shared with TRBD1. Germline V CDR1 and CDR2: DFQATT, SNEGSKA (reference sequence). CDR3 size: 12 residues. The CDR3 DNA sequence: TGCAGTGCTAAAGGACAGGGTAAAGGCTCCACCTTC. This codes for CSAKGQGKGSTF.

This clonotype was observed many times. The rearrangement links TRBV6-5 to TRBJ2-7; D might be TRBD1 (6 bases). Germline V CDR1 and CDR2: MNHEY, SVGAGI. The CDR3 covers 13 residues. V was shortened by 4 bases and J by 3 bases, with 10 bases between the two germline ends. The CDR3 coding sequence is TGTGCCAGCAGTTGGACAGTCAACTACGAGCAGTACTTC. Translation: CASSWTVNYEQYF.

To note about this clonotype: Because the CDR3's place on the DNA is in doubt, the DNA is left out and the CDR3 is given as listed by TCRdb. The rearrangement links TRBV11-2 to TRBJ1-2. Germline CDR1 and CDR2: SGHAT and FQNNGV. The CDR3 region is 13 residues in length, termini included. This CDR3 is CASSLGWGSGNTF.

V usage is TRBV18 and J usage is TRBJ1-1; unclear D gene. V shed 5 bases and J shed 11 bases, with 18 bases lying between them. CDR1 is KGHSH, CDR2 LQKENI, per germline. There are 13 residues in the CDR3. The CDR3: CASSSLDSRRAFF. The CDR3 region has the DNA TGTGCCAGCTCATCCTTGGACTCCCGAAGGGCTTTCTTT.

This clonotype was observed at least ten times. This chain links TRBV19 with TRBJ1-2; no firm D call. CDR1 and CDR2 from the germline V gene are LNHDA and SQIVND (reference sequence). V lost 7 bases and J 4 bases, leaving 13 bases between the germline ends. This CDR3 is built from 13 residues. This CDR3 is CASTKGPGYGYTF. In DNA, the CDR3 is TGTGCCAGTACCAAGGGCCCGGGCTATGGCTACACCTTC.

This clonotype was counted ten times or more. The gene calls are TRBV5-1 and TRBJ2-1; no clear D. With 0 bases removed from V and 4 bases from J, the gap between germline ends came to 14 bases. Germline V gives CDR1 SGHRS, CDR2 YFSETQ. The CDR3 covers 16 residues. Written as DNA, the CDR3 is TGCGCCAGCAGCTTGGAACCCGGCCTTGGGTACAATGAGCAGTTCTTC. Its protein product is CASSLEPGLGYNEQFF.

This clonotype came up many times. The chain combines TRBV19 with TRBJ2-1; TRBD2 might be the D (6 bases). The germline gives CDR1 LNHDA, CDR2 SQIVND (reference sequence). V lost 9 bases and J 7 bases, leaving 19 bases between the germline ends. CDR3 length equals 14 residues. CDR3 bases: TGTGCCAGCGCCTGGTCCTTGGCGGGGAATGAGCAGTTCTTC. Translating it yields CASAWSLAGNEQFF.

This clonotype has at least ten counts. The J gene is TRBJ1-2, the V gene TRBV5-6, with unresolved D. The CDR3 is 14 amino acids. Trimming cost V 4 bases and J 4 bases, with 14 bases left between them. The germline V gene has CDR1 SGHDT and CDR2 YYEEEE. The CDR3 nucleotides are TGTGCCAGCAGCCCGCCGCGGGGTGGCTATGGCTACACCTTC. Protein: CASSPPRGGYGYTF.

This clonotype appeared many times. The chain carries TRBV14 and TRBJ2-3; a weak D match, TRBD1 (6 bases). CDR3 length: 14 amino acids. Trimming took 4 bases from V and 5 from J, leaving 13 bases between them. Germline loops: CDR1 SGHDN, CDR2 FVKESK. The CDR3 spells CASSLQIQGDTQYF. The CDR3 DNA sequence: TGTGCCAGCAGCCTCCAGATACAGGGAGATACGCAGTATTTT.

This clonotype was picked up many times. This sequence joins TRBV7-3 and TRBJ2-7; 8 bases are shared with TRBD1. Trimming removed 5 bases from V and 5 bases from J; junction bases left unmatched: 5. The CDR3 runs to 13 residues. CDR1 and CDR2 from the germline V gene are SGHTA and FQGTGA. As DNA, the CDR3 is TGTGCCAGCAGCCGAGGACAGGGCGACGAGCAGTACTTC. Translated: CASSRGQGDEQYF. Full variable domain (missing parts from reference TRBV7-3 and TRBJ2-7): GAGVSQTPSNKVTEKGKYVELRCDPISGHTALYWYRQSLGQGPEFLIYFQGTGAADDSGLPNDRFFAVRPEGSVSTLKIQRTERGDSAVYLCASSRGQGDEQYFGPGTRLTVT.

This clonotype was recorded many times. V gene TRBV6-2 or TRBV6-3 combines with J gene TRBJ1-5; D perhaps matches TRBD1 (5 bases). Germline V gives CDR1 MNHEY, CDR2 SVGEGT. The CDR3 has 12 amino acids. With 6 bases removed from V and 7 bases from J, the gap between germline ends came to 10 bases. In nucleotides, the CDR3 is TGTGCCAGCAGAGGCGGGGGGCAGCCCCAGCATTTT. It specifies CASRGGGQPQHF.

This sequence joins TRBV20-1 and TRBJ1-1, with no clear D. Germline loops: CDR1 DFQATT, CDR2 SNEGSKA (reference sequence). The CDR3 spans 11 residues. V lost 4 bases to trimming and J lost 11 bases, with 14 bases between them. CDR3 protein: CSANPGWLAFF. In nucleotides, the CDR3 is TGCAGTGCTAACCCAGGCTGGTTGGCTTTCTTT.

In DNA, the CDR3 is TGTGCCAGCAGCTTAGCGATGGGAATAGGGTCCGATTCCCACGAGCAGTACTTC. Translating it yields CASSLAMGIGSDSHEQYF. This chain connects TRBV7-8 to TRBJ2-7; D unresolved. Trimming left V 0 bases short and J 5 bases short, with 23 bases between. CDR1 and CDR2 from the germline V gene are SGHVS and FQNEAQ. This CDR3 has 18 residues.

At least ten counts were recorded for this clonotype. The chain has TRBV5-1 and TRBJ2-6; the match to TRBD1 covers 8 bases. The CDR3 totals 18 residues. Trimming at V came to 7 bases and at J to 2 bases, leaving 14 bases not matched to a gene. Germline CDR1 SGHRS, CDR2 YFSETQ. CDR3 sequence (DNA): TGCGCCAGCTCCGCAGGGGGCGTCTCAGGTCCTGGGGCCAACGTCCTGACTTTC. Translating gives CASSAGGVSGPGANVLTF.